The T cell receptor beta chain described here comes from a study of cytomegalovirus exposure and HLA in healthy donors (TCRdb year 2017). Some background on the complete study: An earlier analysis of several hundred of the donors reported roughly 270 Gb of sequence data and 100 million to 130 million unique TCR beta sequences from about 200 million T cells. The study was designed to test whether signatures of past pathogen exposure could be identified by cataloging public T cell receptors. In a later analysis, previously published TCR beta repertoires from several hundred donors were re-analyzed and high-resolution HLA genotyping was added so that TCR occurrence patterns could be studied. In an earlier analysis of 587 of the donors, high-throughput TCR beta sequencing was used to judge whether each TCR beta V gene segment behaved as functional or pseudogenic. All discovery cohort repertoires had been generated on a single sequencing platform. Class I and class II HLA loci were covered by the typing at four-digit resolution. About 280 gigabases of sequencing data and 91 million or so unique TCR sequences made up an early release that covered approximately 700 HLA-typed donors. A few DR-DQ haplotypes were treated as single units for association and clustering because of strong linkage in the cohort. A later genetic analysis took genome-wide SNP genotypes for about three fifths of the 666 donors and used that subset as a discovery cohort. The genetic ancestry cluster associated with self-reported Caucasian donors included 70% to 85% of the approximately 400 genotyped donors. The later analysis used no new phenotypic data to find candidate immune exposures, relying instead on TCR beta sequences and their occurrence across donors. The number of typed donors differed by locus: about 620-640 for A, B, C, DRB1 and DQB1; 522 for DQA1; some 610 for DPA1; and around 470 for DPB1. Donor age, sex, ethnicity and CMV serostatus were compiled alongside the repertoire data. A separate validation cohort of 100 to 150 different subjects was used in addition to the 666-subject first cohort. The study used immunosequencing to profile the T cell repertoires of around 600 subjects and linked those repertoires to cytomegalovirus serostatus. High-throughput TCR immunosequencing, statistical association of individual TCRs with disease status, and machine learning were combined to predict cytomegalovirus infection status. Among a few hundred genotyped donors of the cohort, an average of approximately 250,000 unique TCR beta nucleotide sequences were sequenced per donor, roughly 20% of them non-productive. The paper as a whole reports these results and caveats: While some public TCRs were present in many individuals, most TCR sequences turned up only very rarely across donors. Most CMV-associated TCR beta chains appeared to be HLA-restricted in a later analysis, and the HLA associations seemed to be driven largely by CMV exposure. In a later analysis, the rate of TCR association differed among HLA loci, with DRB1 alleles having the most associated TCRs and HLA-C alleles having the fewest. In vitro tests confirmed that a few of the cytomegalovirus-associated TCR beta chains recognize cytomegalovirus antigens. Because some donors lacked HLA typing at each locus, the association tests relied only on the typed subset. In a later analysis, HLA-associated TCR beta chains showed more clonal expansion and lower generation probabilities than non-associated chains that were equally common. This cohort had only TCR beta chains sequenced, and the lack of alpha or paired-chain data limited which features could be detected. The authors suggested that the approach could potentially be extended to other disease states and immunological phenotypes. An earlier analysis of approximately 590 of the donors showed that most TCR beta V segments appeared in productive rearrangements either about 87% or about 30% of the time, which broadly matched IMGT annotations. The study gave a list of under 200 TCR beta chains associated with cytomegalovirus. A group of highly shared sequence variants was considered likely to be a technical artifact of the sequencing pipeline. Some IMGT-functional V segments, including TRBV6-2 and TRBV6-3, could not be distinguished by the 87-base-pair reads and were therefore excluded. In both the original and validation cohorts, the classifier was reported to diagnose cytomegalovirus status with high specificity and sensitivity. Several of the top co-occurrence clusters appeared to be linked to parvovirus B19, influenza, CMV and Epstein-Barr virus, according to a later analysis. In a later analysis, 15,000 to 20,000 TCR beta sequences were associated with specific HLA alleles at a false discovery rate of 0.05. When HLA alleles, especially DR and DQ, strongly co-occurred, TCR associations were difficult to assign to individual alleles. Correlated functional status among segregating V segments might reflect linkage disequilibrium, but an unknown experimental factor could not be ruled out. Because counts were too low, 15 to 20 rarely observed V segments, including chromosome 9 orphons, were left out of the earlier analysis of approximately 500 of the donors. For the cohort, immune exposure information was limited to CMV serostatus. An association between a missense DCLRE1C variant and V-gene and J-gene trimming of TCR beta chains was found in a later genetic analysis and replicated in an independent cohort. A further reported finding was that TCR beta sequences accurately predicted the HLA-A and HLA-B alleles for most subjects in the first cohort. Presence/absence analyses assumed roughly uniform sequencing depth across donors, an assumption that may not hold. In a later genetic analysis, fewer N-insertions in productive TCRs were reported among donors in an Asian-associated ancestry cluster than the roughly 640-donor mean.

The CDR3 covers 15 residues, taking in both the cysteine and the phenylalanine. Only the CDR3 DNA stays, 45 bases, in frame from base 1. From a lookup of the germline V gene, CDR1 and CDR2 are MNHEY and SVGAGI. V loses 6 bases at its end and J loses 2 bases; junction bases beyond the gene matches: 6. In total, roughly 710 healthy bone marrow donors made up the cohort. At the time of sampling, every cohort member was nominally healthy, though immune exposures that went unrecorded were likely present. The donor was CMV seropositive and belonged to the group of more than 250 seropositive cohort members. A peripheral blood sample was provided by each donor, and peripheral blood mononuclear cells were used for TCR beta sequencing. The Qiagen DNeasy Blood Extraction Kit was used to extract genomic DNA from the blood cell samples. A remark on this clone: Its cognate antigen has yet to be identified. Per-base qualities were not stored, and no clone one base away is much larger.

The library was made by the immunoSEQ multiplex PCR assay. For the multiplex PCR, a mixture combining 60 forward primers for TCR Vbeta segments and 13 reverse primers for TCR Jbeta segments was used. The CDR3 region of rearranged TCR beta genes was amplified from genomic DNA with a multiplex PCR assay. On the Illumina HiSeq System, the amplified TCR beta libraries were sequenced as 87-base-pair reads. The study's own analysis went as follows. A later analysis tallied around 87 million unique TCR beta chains across the 666 repertoires, and approximately 12 million of those chains were shared by two or more donors. A nearest-neighbor algorithm error-corrected the raw reads and collapsed the reads into unique sequences, merging closely related sequences to remove PCR and sequencing errors. Alignment of CDR3 sequences to IMGT reference sequences was used to assign V, D and J gene segments. Each retained sequence needed at least a six-nucleotide match to both a V gene segment and a J gene segment. Rearrangements were classified as productive when the CDR3 lacked stop codons and remained in frame with V and J, and all other rearrangements were classified as non-productive. Following IMGT convention, CDR3 was defined as the stretch from the second conserved V-encoded cysteine to the conserved J-encoded phenylalanine. Sequences without an unambiguous match to a single V gene segment were excluded from the earlier analysis of several hundred of the donors. In an earlier analysis of approximately 590 of the donors, a V segment was called functional when productive rearrangements were above 56.7%, and segregating when the standard deviation between donors exceeded 5%. A statistical classification framework was developed to diagnose cytomegalovirus status using the catalog of TCR beta chain sequences. In a later analysis, V and J genes were assigned by comparing TCR nucleotide sequences against IMGT/GENE-DB human TR gene sequences. Using the TCRdist pipeline, a later analysis assigned CDR3 sequences along with most-parsimonious VDJ recombination scenarios. In a later analysis, each TCR beta chain was defined by its CDR3 amino acid sequence together with its V-gene family, and reads without a unique V-gene family were excluded. To address suspected cross-contamination and a sequencing artifact, a later analysis removed some 620 highly shared, low-generation-probability nucleotide sequences. A later analysis calculated a clonal expansion index for each public chain from normalized within-repertoire ranks of inferred template counts. A later analysis computed generation probabilities with a VDJ recombination model fitted to out-of-frame rearrangements, and checked the results against IGoR. A later analysis scored TCR-TCR, TCR-HLA and TCR-CMV co-occurrence with hypergeometric tests, applying a repertoire-size bias correction to TCR pairs. In a later analysis, false discovery rates were estimated by permuting HLA or CMV assignments 20 times. A later analysis grouped co-occurring TCRs with DBSCAN, adding TCRdist sequence similarity when clustering within HLA-allele-positive subsets. Repertoires with fewer than 30,000 or more than 120,000 public chains were left out of co-occurrence clustering, as were five repertoires with anomalous nucleotide sharing. Imported from immuneACCESS, the table was reduced by TCRdb to in-frame sequences with V and J called. These copies leave out some clones; in studies compared against another copy, an unresolved V gene accounts for under half, and the cause of the remainder is not known. Clonal size and the V and J genes are those of that table, whereas D and trimming came from the DNA. This sample comprises 200,000 to 250,000 clones, approximately 70% of them detected only once. The leading ten clones occupy about 2.5% of the sample.

The sequenced sample was PBMCs. Recombination connected TRBV6-5 to TRBJ2-1, with TRBD1 identical over 8 junction bases. This TCR derives from a man between 40 and 49 years old in good health and CMV-seropositive. The sequence in DNA is TGTGCCAGCAGACCTGACAGGGGCCCCTACAATGAGCAGTTCTTC. Translated, this gives CASRPDRGPYNEQFF.